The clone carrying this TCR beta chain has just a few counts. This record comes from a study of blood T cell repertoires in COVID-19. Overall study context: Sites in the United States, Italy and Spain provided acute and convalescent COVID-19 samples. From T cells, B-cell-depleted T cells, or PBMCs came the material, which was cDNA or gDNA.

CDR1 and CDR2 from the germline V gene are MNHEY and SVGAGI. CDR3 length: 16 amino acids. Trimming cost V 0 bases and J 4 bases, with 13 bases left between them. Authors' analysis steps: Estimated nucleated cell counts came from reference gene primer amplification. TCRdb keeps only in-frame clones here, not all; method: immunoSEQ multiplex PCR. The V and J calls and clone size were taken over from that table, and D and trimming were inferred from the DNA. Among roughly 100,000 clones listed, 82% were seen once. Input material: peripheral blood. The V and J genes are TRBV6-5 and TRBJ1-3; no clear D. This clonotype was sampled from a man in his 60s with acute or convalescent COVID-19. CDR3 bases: TGTGCCAGCAGTTACTCGAGTCCTCAGGCAGGAAACACCATATATTTT. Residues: CASSYSSPQAGNTIYF.